This T cell receptor beta chain originates from a study of shared clonotypes between healthy human individuals. TCRdb's copy holds only in-frame clones and misses some; the assay was immunoSEQ multiplex PCR. The repertoire has around 2.1 million clones, 90% to 97% of them found once; the top ten carry around 0.13%. Germline lookup yields CDR1 SQVTM and CDR2 ANQGSEA. The CDR3 consists of 11 residues. The V and J genes are TRBV29-1 and TRBJ2-3; TRBD2 aligns across 8 bases. The sequenced material came from naive CD4+ T cells sorted from blood. Stated subset: CD45RA+ positively selected. This receptor was obtained from a man aged 18 to 29 in good health. CDR3: CCGAGVNTQYF. CDR3 DNA: TGCTGCGGAGCGGGAGTTAACACGCAGTATTTT.